This paragraph covers one TCR beta chain sequence. TCRdb's table, derived via immunoSEQ multiplex PCR, lists solely in-frame clones and lacks some. The sample holds about 190,000 clones; about 88% are singletons and the top ten take around 3.5%. The germline CDR1 and CDR2 sequences are SGHRS and YFSETQ. V trimming: 5 bases; J trimming: 7 bases; junction bases outside the gene matches: 5. This CDR3 spans 14 amino acids. This sample was included in a study of blood T cell repertoires in COVID-19. The chain links TRBV5-1 to TRBJ1-6; 8 nucleotides agree with TRBD1. This receptor was identified in a woman in her thirties who had recovered from COVID-19. Sequencing was performed on PBMCs or T cells enriched from blood (not recorded which). The CDR3 loop is CASSSRQGNSPLHF. CDR3 sequence (DNA): TGCGCCAGCAGTTCGCGACAGGGGAATTCACCCCTCCACTTT.